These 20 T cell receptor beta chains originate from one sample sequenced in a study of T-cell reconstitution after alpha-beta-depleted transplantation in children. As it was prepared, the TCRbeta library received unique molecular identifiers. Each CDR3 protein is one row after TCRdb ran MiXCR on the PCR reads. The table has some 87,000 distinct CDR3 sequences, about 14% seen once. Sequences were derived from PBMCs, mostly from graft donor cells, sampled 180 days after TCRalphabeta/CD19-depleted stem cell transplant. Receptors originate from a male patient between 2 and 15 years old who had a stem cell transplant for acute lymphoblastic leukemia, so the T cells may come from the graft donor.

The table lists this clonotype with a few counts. CDR3 sequence reads: CASSTGQKRYEQYF. CDR3 sequence (DNA): TGTGCCAGCAGCACAGGACAGAAGAGGTACGAGCAGTACTTC. The chain has TRBV12-3 or TRBV12-4 and TRBJ2-7, with a possible D match to TRBD1 (6 bases). The germline V and J ends were trimmed by 6 bases and 4 bases, with 16 bases remaining between them. The CDR3 loop spans 14 amino acids.

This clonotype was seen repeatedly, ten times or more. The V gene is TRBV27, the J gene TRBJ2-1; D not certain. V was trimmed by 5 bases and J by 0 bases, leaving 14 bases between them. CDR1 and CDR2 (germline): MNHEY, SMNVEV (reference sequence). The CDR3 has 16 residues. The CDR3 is CASSEFDSYSYNEQFF. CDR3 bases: TGTGCCAGCAGTGAATTCGACTCCTACTCCTACAATGAGCAGTTCTTC.

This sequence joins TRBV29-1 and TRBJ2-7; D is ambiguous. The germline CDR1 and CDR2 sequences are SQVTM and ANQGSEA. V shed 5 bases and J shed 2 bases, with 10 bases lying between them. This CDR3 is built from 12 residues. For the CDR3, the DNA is TGCAGCGTTAGGGCCGGCCCCTACGAGCAGTACTTC. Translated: CSVRAGPYEQYF.

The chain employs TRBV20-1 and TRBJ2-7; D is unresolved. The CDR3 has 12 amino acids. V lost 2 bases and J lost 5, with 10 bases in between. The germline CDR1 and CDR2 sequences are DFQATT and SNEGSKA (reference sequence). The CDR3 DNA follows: TGCAGTGCTAGACAATATCGGGACGAGCAGTACTTC. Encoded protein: CSARQYRDEQYF.

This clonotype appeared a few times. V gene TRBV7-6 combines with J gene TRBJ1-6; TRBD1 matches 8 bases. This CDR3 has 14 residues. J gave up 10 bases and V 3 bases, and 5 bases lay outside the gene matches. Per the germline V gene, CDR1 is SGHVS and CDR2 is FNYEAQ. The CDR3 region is CASSFGQGGSPLHF. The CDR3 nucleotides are TGTGCCAGCAGCTTCGGACAGGGAGGGTCACCCCTCCACTTT.

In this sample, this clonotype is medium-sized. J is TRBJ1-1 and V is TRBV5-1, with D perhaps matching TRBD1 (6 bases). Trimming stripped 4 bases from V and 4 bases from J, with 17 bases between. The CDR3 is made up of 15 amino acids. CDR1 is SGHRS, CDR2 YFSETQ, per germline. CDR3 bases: TGCGCCAGCAGCGGTCTGGGGGGCGGGAGCACTGAAGCTTTCTTT. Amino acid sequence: CASSGLGGGSTEAFF.

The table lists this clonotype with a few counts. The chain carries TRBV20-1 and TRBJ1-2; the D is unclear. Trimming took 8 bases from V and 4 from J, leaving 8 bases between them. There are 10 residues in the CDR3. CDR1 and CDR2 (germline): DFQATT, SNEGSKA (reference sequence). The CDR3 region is CSLASYGYTF. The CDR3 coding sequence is TGCAGTCTCGCCTCCTATGGCTACACCTTC.

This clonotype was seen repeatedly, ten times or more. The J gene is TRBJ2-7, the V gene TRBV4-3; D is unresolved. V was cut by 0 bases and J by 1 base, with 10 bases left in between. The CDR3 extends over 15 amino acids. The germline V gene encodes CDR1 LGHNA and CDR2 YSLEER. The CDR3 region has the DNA TGCGCCAGCAGCCAAGATAGGCAGCTATCCTACGAGCAGTACTTC. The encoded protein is CASSQDRQLSYEQYF.

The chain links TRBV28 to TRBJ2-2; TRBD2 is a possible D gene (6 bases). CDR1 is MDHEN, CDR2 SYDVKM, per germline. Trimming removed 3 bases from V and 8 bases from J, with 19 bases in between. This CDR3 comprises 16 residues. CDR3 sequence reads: CASSLERVPRGGELFF. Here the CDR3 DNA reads TGTGCCAGCAGTTTGGAGCGGGTTCCCCGAGGGGGGGAGCTGTTTTTT.

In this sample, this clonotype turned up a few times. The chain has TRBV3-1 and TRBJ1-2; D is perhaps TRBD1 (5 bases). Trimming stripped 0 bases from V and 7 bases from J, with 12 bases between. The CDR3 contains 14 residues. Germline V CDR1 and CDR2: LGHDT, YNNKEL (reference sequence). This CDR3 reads CASSQDSGDSGYTF. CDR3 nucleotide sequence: TGTGCCAGCAGCCAAGATTCGGGGGATTCTGGCTACACCTTC.

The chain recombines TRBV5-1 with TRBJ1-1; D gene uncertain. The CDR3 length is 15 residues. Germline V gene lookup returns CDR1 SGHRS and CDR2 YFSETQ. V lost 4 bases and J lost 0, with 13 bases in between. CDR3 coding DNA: TGCGCCAGCAGCCCGAAACAGAGTTTGAACACTGAAGCTTTCTTT. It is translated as CASSPKQSLNTEAFF.

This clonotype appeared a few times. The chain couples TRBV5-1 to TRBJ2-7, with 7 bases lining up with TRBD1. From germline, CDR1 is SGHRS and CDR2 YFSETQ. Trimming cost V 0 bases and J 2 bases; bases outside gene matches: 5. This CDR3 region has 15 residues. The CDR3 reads CASSLVAGGTYEQYF. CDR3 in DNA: TGCGCCAGCAGCTTGGTAGCAGGGGGTACCTACGAGCAGTACTTC.

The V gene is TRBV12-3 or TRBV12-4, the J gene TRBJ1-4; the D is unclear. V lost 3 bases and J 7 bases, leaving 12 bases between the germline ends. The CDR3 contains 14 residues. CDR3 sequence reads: CASSLTSTGEKLFF. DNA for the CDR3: TGTGCCAGCAGTTTGACGTCGACTGGTGAAAAACTGTTTTTT.

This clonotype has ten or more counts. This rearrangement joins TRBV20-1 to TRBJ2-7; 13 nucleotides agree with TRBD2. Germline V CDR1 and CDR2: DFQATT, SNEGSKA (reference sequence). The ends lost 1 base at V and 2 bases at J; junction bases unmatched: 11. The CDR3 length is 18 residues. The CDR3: CSARALLAGGLFTYEQYF. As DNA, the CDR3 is TGCAGTGCTAGAGCTCTACTAGCGGGGGGGCTCTTCACCTACGAGCAGTACTTC.

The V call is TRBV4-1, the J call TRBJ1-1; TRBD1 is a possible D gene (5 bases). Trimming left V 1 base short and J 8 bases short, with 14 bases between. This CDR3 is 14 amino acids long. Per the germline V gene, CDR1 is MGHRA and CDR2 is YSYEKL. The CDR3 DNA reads TGCGCCAGCAGCCAAGGGTCCTGGGGCCCAGAAGCTTTCTTT. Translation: CASSQGSWGPEAFF.

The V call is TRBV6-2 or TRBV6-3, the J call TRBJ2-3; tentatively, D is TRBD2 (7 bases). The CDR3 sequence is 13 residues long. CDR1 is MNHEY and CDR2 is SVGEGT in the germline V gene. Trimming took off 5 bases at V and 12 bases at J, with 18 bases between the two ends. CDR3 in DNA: TGTGCCAGCAGTGGCCTGCTCGGGGGGCATCAGTATTTT. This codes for CASSGLLGGHQYF.

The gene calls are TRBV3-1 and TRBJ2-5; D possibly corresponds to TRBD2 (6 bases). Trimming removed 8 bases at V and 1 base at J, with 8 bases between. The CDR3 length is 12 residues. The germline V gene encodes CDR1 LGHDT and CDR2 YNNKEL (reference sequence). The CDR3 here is CASGGAQETQYF. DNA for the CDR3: TGTGCCAGCGGCGGGGCCCAAGAGACCCAGTACTTC.

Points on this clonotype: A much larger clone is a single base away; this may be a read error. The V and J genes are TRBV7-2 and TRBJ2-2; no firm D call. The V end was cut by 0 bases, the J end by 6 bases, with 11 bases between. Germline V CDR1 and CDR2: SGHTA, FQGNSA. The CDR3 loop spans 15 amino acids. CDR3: CASSLAQITAGELFF. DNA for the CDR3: TGTGCCAGCAGCTTAGCCCAAATTACCGCCGGGGAGCTGTTTTTT.

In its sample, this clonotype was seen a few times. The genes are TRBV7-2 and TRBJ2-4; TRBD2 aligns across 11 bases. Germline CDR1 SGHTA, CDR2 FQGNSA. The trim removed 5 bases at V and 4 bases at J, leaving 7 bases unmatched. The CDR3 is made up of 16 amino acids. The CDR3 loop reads CASSGASGGWKNIQYF. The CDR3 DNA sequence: TGTGCCAGCAGCGGGGCTAGCGGGGGGTGGAAAAACATTCAGTACTTC.

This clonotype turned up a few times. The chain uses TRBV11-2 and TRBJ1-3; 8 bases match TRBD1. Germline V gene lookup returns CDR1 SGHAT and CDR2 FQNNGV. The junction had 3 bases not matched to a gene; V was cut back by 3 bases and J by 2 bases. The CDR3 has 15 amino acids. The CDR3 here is CASSFQGATGNTIYF. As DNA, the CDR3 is TGTGCCAGCAGCTTTCAGGGGGCTACTGGAAACACCATATATTTT. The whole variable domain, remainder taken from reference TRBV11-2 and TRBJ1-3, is EAGVAQSPRYKIIEKRQSVAFWCNPISGHATLYWYQQILGQGPKLLIQFQNNGVVDDSQLPKDRFSAERLKGVDSTLKIQPAKLEDSAVYLCASSFQGATGNTIYFGEGSWLTVV.